These T cell receptor beta chains were read from a single sample in a study of blood T cells in healthy people across ages. MiXCR, applied by TCRdb to the 5' RACE reads, yields one record per CDR3 protein. The sample lists more than 1.4 million distinct CDR3 sequences; 35% to 45% were seen once. Source material: blood. All receptors derive from a woman aged 18-29 years in good health. The CDR3 runs from the conserved cysteine through the conserved F or W. The D gene is left open where the match is weak. The size entry is marked missing in some rows and otherwise reads once, few, many or a size class.

d_call clone_size j_call v_call cdr3_nt cdr3_aa
TRBD2 many TRBJ2-1 TRBV7-2 TGTGCCAGCAGCCTGAGCTTTACTAGCGGGGGCTACAATGAGCAGTTCTTC CASSLSFTSGGYNEQFF
- - TRBJ1-2 TRBV11-2 TGTGCCAGCAGCTTAGATGGTCCGCTCAGGAAGGGCTACACCTTC CASSLDGPLRKGYTF
TRBD2 - TRBJ2-7 TRBV2 TGTGCCAGCAGTATACTAGCGGGAGGCTACGAGCAGTACTTC CASSILAGGYEQYF
- - TRBJ1-2 TRBV6-2/TRBV6-3 TGTGCCAGCAGCGTCCCCCGGGGGGCAGGGCCCAACTATGGCTACACCTTC CASSVPRGAGPNYGYTF
TRBD2 - TRBJ2-3 TRBV10-2 TGCGCCAGCGACGCCGGGGGGGTAGATACGCAGTATTTT CASDAGGVDTQYF
- - TRBJ2-7 TRBV27 TGTGCCAGCCGCCGGGCGGAACATAACTCCTACGAGCAGTACTTC CASRRAEHNSYEQYF
TRBD2 - TRBJ2-1 TRBV29-1 TGCAGCGTTGAAGATGGTGCTAGCGGGATCTACAATGAGCAGTTCTTC CSVEDGASGIYNEQFF
- once TRBJ1-1 TRBV4-1 TGCGCCAGCCGGACCCGGGAGGGGCCGAACACTGAAGCTTTCTTT CASRTREGPNTEAFF
TRBD1 - TRBJ2-2 TRBV10-2 TGCGCCAGCACCGGGACAGCGAGCACCGGGGAGCTGTTTTTT CASTGTASTGELFF
- - TRBJ2-1 TRBV27 TGTGCCAGCAGTTTATGGCCCGGCAATGAGCAGTTCTTC CASSLWPGNEQFF
TRBD1 once TRBJ1-1 TRBV7-8 TGTGCCAGCAGCCTTCGGGACAGGGTTGAAGCTTTCTTT CASSLRDRVEAFF
TRBD1 - TRBJ1-2 TRBV5-1 TGCGCCGGCAGCTTGGATCAGGGGGGCTCTGGTGGCTACACCTTC CAGSLDQGGSGGYTF
TRBD1 - TRBJ1-2 TRBV12-3/TRBV12-4 TGTGCCAGCAGTGGGGGACAGTACTATGGCTACACCTTC CASSGGQYYGYTF
TRBD2 few TRBJ2-1 TRBV6-6 TGTGCCAGCAGTCCCCCACTAGCGGGAGGGTCCAATGAGCAGTTCTTC CASSPPLAGGSNEQFF
- - TRBJ1-3 TRBV28 TGTGTCAGCAGTCCTAGTACCGGGAGACGAAACACCATATATTTT CVSSPSTGRRNTIYF
- few TRBJ2-3 TRBV29-1 TGCAGCGTGACCCAGCGGGGCAGGGGGCGCGGGGGCGCCCCACAAGATACGCAGTATTTT CSVTQRGRGRGGAPQDTQYF
- once TRBJ2-7 TRBV20-1 TGCAGTGCCTGGGGCAGGAGCTCCTACGAGCAGTACTTC CSAWGRSSYEQYF
- few TRBJ2-3 TRBV20-1 TGCAGTGCTAGAGACCAGGGCAGGGACACAGATACGCAGTATTTT CSARDQGRDTDTQYF
- - TRBJ2-3 TRBV7-9 TGTGCCAGCAGCTTAGCGCTAGTGCAGGGCGATCTTGTCACAGATACGCAGTATTTT CASSLALVQGDLVTDTQYF
- - TRBJ2-3 TRBV12-5 TGTGCTAGTGGTTTGGGGCCAATCCCAGATACGCAGTATTTT CASGLGPIPDTQYF
- many TRBJ2-7 TRBV7-9 TGTGCCAGCAGCTTATTGGCCTACGAGCAGTACTTC CASSLLAYEQYF
- - TRBJ1-2 TRBV4-1 TGCGCCAGCAGCCAGATCACTCAGGGAGCTGGCTACACCTTC CASSQITQGAGYTF
TRBD2 - TRBJ2-5 TRBV9 TGTGCCAGCAGCGTAGGGGCGGGGGTGTACAATGAGCAGTACTTC CASSVGAGVYNEQYF
- few TRBJ1-2 TRBV4-1 TGCGCCAGCAGCCAGCTTAACTATGGCTACACCTTC CASSQLNYGYTF
- few TRBJ1-2 TRBV6-5 TGTGCCAGCAGCGCATCCGGGGCAGCTAACTATGGCTACACCTTC CASSASGAANYGYTF
- - TRBJ2-5 TRBV7-9 TGTGCCAGCAGCGGAACGCCGGGTCTAGGGCAAGAGACCCAGTACTTC CASSGTPGLGQETQYF
TRBD2 - TRBJ2-1 TRBV20-1 TGCAGTGCTAGACTTGGGGGGGGTTACAATGAGCAGTTCTTC CSARLGGGYNEQFF
- few TRBJ2-7 TRBV6-6 TGTGCCAGCAGTTTGCAGGGGAATAATAAGCAGTACTTC CASSLQGNNKQYF
TRBD1 - TRBJ2-7 TRBV4-1 TGCGCCAGCAGCCTCTCCGGGACAGGGACTAATTACGAGCAGTACTTC CASSLSGTGTNYEQYF
TRBD2 few TRBJ2-1 TRBV7-6 TGTGCCAGCAGCCCCTCTAGGAGTAGCGGGGGAAATGAGCAGTTCTTC CASSPSRSSGGNEQFF
TRBD2 few TRBJ2-1 TRBV9 TGTGCCAGCAGCGCAAGCGGGAGCCCCTACAATGAGCAGTTCTTC CASSASGSPYNEQFF
- few TRBJ2-3 TRBV12-3/TRBV12-4 TGTGCCAGCAGACCCCGGGAAACAGATACGCAGTATTTT CASRPRETDTQYF
TRBD2 many TRBJ2-1 TRBV20-1 TGCAGCTCCGAAGCGGGGGGCCGCAATGAGCAGTTCTTC CSSEAGGRNEQFF
- few TRBJ1-5 TRBV6-1 TGTGCCAGCAGTGAAGCCGAAGGGGCAGGCAATCAGCCCCAGCATTTT CASSEAEGAGNQPQHF
- - TRBJ2-2 TRBV21-1 TGTGCCAGCAGGACAGGGGTCGGGGAGCTGTTTTTT CASRTGVGELFF
- - TRBJ2-3 TRBV25-1 TGTGCCAGCAGAGAATTTGCGAGGCATACGCAGTATTTT CASREFARHTQYF
- once TRBJ1-5 TRBV7-2 TGTGCCAGCAGCTCAAGAGGATCGGCAGGCCTGTCGAATCAGCCCCAGCATTTT CASSSRGSAGLSNQPQHF
TRBD1 - TRBJ1-2 TRBV28 TGTGCCAGCAGTAACAGGGGCCACTATGGCTACACCTTC CASSNRGHYGYTF
- - TRBJ1-2 TRBV21-1 TGTGCCAGCAGCAAAGCTCGGAAACAGGTTCCCTATGGCTACACCTTC CASSKARKQVPYGYTF
- - TRBJ1-1 TRBV5-5 TGTGCCAGCAGCTTGCGGGGTGTTGAAGCTTTCTTT CASSLRGVEAFF
TRBD2 - TRBJ2-1 TRBV6-5 TGTGCCAGCAGGCCCACTAGCGGGGGTAGCAATGAGCAGTTCTTC CASRPTSGGSNEQFF
- - TRBJ2-7 TRBV6-6 TGTGCCAGCAGTTACGTAACAGGGGAGGCCTACGAGCAGTACTTC CASSYVTGEAYEQYF
- - TRBJ1-2 TRBV2 TGTGCCAGCAGCGAAGGGCGGGGAACTAAGCATACTTATGGCTACACCTTC CASSEGRGTKHTYGYTF
- few TRBJ1-5 TRBV12-3/TRBV12-4 TGTGCCAGCAGTTTAAAACAGGGCACGGATCAGCCCCAGCATTTT CASSLKQGTDQPQHF
- - TRBJ2-7 TRBV15 TGTGCCACCAGCAGACGTCCCGCAGGACCCTACGAGCAGTACTTC CATSRRPAGPYEQYF